This T cell receptor beta chain was recorded in a study of beta chain features in type 1 diabetes. This clone was observed a few times. The antigen is unknown. Study-wide results and limits: For Type 1 diabetes patients, all four CD4+ subsets carried TCRB CDR3s that were moderately but significantly shorter. Amplification by PCR could prefer shorter templates, with the same effect in patients and controls.

Reverse transcription of all isolated RNA meant that expressed TCRB transcripts were sequenced. Clones were read by immunoSEQ multiplex PCR, and TCRdb kept only the in-frame ones, dropping some. The table lists approximately 170,000 clones, less than 10% of them singletons. Sequencing used central memory CD4+ T cells from blood. The sequence was obtained from a young man with type 1 diabetes.

This CDR3 reads CASSQEGTGREEYF. The CDR3 nucleotides are TGTGCCAGCAGCCAAGAGGGAACGGGGCGGGAGGAGTATTTT. J is TRBJ2-3 and V is TRBV4-2, with 8 bases aligning to TRBD2. Germline values: CDR1 LGHNA, CDR2 YNFKEQ. Trimming cost V 0 bases and J 13 bases; bases outside gene matches: 9. The CDR3 length is 14 residues.